Included here is one TCR beta chain sequence, with context. What it recognizes is unknown. Since all of the isolated RNA was reverse transcribed, expressed TCRB transcripts were what got sequenced. This table comes from immunoSEQ multiplex PCR, and its TCRdb copy is limited to in-frame clones, with some not included. This sample has about 360,000 clones, with roughly 13% found just once. These data originate in a study of beta chain features in type 1 diabetes. General observations from the study: The study found moderately but significantly shorter TCRB CDR3s in all four CD4+ subsets of Type 1 diabetes patients.

Sequenced material: naive CD4+ T cells from blood. The sequence was obtained from a man in his late teens or twenties in good health.

DNA for the CDR3: TGTGCCAGCAGAACAGGGGGCACCGGGGAGCTGTTTTTT. Its protein is CASRTGGTGELFF. The V and J genes are TRBV6-4 and TRBJ2-2; 8 positions agree with TRBD1. This CDR3 has 13 residues. J lost 4 bases, V lost 6 bases, and 1 base had no gene match. Germline V gene lookup returns CDR1 MRHNA and CDR2 SNTAGT.